This entry concerns a single TCR beta chain. The junction had 15 bases not matched to a gene; V was cut back by 3 bases and J by 2 bases. CDR3 size: 19 residues. Germline V lookup: CDR1 LGHNA, CDR2 YNFKEQ. These data belong to a study of STAT5B mutations in CD4+ large granular lymphocyte leukemia. Study information: Healthy donors showed HLA-associated enrichment of the CDR3 'QG' motif.

Data came from immunoSEQ multiplex PCR; TCRdb stores just in-frame clones and leaves some out. Seen here are under 40,000 clones, 76% observed once, and the top ten hold around 2.1%. Sequencing input: CD4+ T cells from blood buffy coats. The clonotype was recovered from a human donor in good health. The J gene is TRBJ2-3, the V gene TRBV4-2; TRBD2 aligns across 9 bases. The CDR3 DNA follows: TGTGCCAGCAGCCATGCTACACCCGGTAGACTAGCGGTCACAGATACGCAGTATTTT. It yields the protein CASSHATPGRLAVTDTQYF.